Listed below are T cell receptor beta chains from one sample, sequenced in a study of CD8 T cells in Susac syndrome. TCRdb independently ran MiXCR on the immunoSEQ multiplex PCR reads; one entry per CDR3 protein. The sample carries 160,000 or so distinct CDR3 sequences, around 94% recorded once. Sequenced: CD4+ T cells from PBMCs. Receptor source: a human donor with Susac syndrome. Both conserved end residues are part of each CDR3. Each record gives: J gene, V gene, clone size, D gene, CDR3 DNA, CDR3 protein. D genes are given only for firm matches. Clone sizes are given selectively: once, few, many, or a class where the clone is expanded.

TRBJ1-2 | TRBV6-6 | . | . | TGTGCCAGCAGTTCTACCGAAAGAGGAGGGCTCTCTGGCTACACCTTC | CASSSTERGGLSGYTF
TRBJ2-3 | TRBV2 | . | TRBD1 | TGTGCCAGCAGTGAGAGGGGACAGGAGGAGTACACAGATACGCAGTATTTT | CASSERGQEEYTDTQYF
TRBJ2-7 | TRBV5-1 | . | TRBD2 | TGCGCCAGCAGCACTCGGACTAGCGGGGGGATCTCCTACGAGCAGTACTTC | CASSTRTSGGISYEQYF
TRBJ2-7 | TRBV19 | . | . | TGTGCCAGTGCTGACGGGGCTAACTCCTACGAGCAGTACTTC | CASADGANSYEQYF
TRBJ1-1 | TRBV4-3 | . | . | TGCGCCAGCAGCCAACAGGAGGGGATAGGGAACACTGAAGCTTTCTTT | CASSQQEGIGNTEAFF
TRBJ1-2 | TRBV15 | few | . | TGTGCCACCAGCAGAGCTAACTATGGCTACACCTTC | CATSRANYGYTF
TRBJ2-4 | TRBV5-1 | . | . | TGCGCCAGCAGCCGCGGGACGGAAAACATTCAGTACTTC | CASSRGTENIQYF
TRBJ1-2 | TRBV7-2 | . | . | TGTGCCAGCAGCCCCGGGGAGACCTCTAACTATGGCTACACCTTC | CASSPGETSNYGYTF
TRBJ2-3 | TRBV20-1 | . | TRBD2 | TGCAGTGCTGAGGGACTAGCGGGGAGGGCAGATACGCAGTATTTT | CSAEGLAGRADTQYF
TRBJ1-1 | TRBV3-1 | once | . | TGTGCCAGCAGACTTTTAAGGGAGAACACTGAAGCTTTCTTT | CASRLLRENTEAFF
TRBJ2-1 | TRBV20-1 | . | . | TGCAGTGCCCGGGGGCTAGCGGTGTACAATGAGCAGTTCTTC | CSARGLAVYNEQFF
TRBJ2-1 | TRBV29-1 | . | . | TGCAGCGTTGCTTCCGACCCGTCATACAATGAGCAGTTCTTC | CSVASDPSYNEQFF
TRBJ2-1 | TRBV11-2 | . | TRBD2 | TGTGCCAGCAGCACATCCGGGTCGGCGGGGGGGCGCAATGAGCAGTTCTTC | CASSTSGSAGGRNEQFF
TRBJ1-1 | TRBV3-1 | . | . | TGTGCCAGCAGTCCTGGGGGGAACGCTGAAGCTTTCTTT | CASSPGGNAEAFF
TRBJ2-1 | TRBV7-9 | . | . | TGTGCCAGCAGCAAACCGGGACAAAATATCAATGAGCAGTTCTTC | CASSKPGQNINEQFF
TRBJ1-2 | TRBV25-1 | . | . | TGTGCCAGCAGTGAATGGGCGGGAAGCTACACCTTC | CASSEWAGSYTF
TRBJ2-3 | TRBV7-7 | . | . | TGTGCCAGCAGCCCCATGGTGAGCACAGATACGCAGTATTTT | CASSPMVSTDTQYF
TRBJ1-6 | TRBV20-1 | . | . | TGCAGTGCTAGAGATTGGGGGCAGGATAATTCACCCCTCCACTTT | CSARDWGQDNSPLHF
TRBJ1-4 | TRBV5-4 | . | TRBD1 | TGTGCCAGCAGCACACCGGGACAGGGAAGTGAAAAACTGTTTTTT | CASSTPGQGSEKLFF
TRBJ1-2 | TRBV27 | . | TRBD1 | TGTGCCAGCAAGACAGGGGTCTATGGCTACACCTTC | CASKTGVYGYTF
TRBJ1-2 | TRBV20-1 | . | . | TGCAGTGCTAGAACTGATGGCTACACCTTC | CSARTDGYTF
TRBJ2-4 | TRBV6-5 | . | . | TGTGCCAGCAGTTACGAGGCAGTATGGGGGGACATTCAGTACTTC | CASSYEAVWGDIQYF
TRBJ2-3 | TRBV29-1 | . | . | TGCAGCGGAGCAGGGACGGGTGCAGATACGCAGTATTTT | CSGAGTGADTQYF
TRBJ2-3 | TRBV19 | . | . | TGTGCCAGTAGTTTGGCTAGCGAAGATACGCAGTATTTT | CASSLASEDTQYF
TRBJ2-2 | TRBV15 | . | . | TGTGCCACCAGCAGTAGTGGGTACGGGGAGCTGTTTTTT | CATSSSGYGELFF
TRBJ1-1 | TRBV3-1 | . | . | TGTGCCAGCAGCCAAGATTTGGGGAACACTGAAGCTTTCTTT | CASSQDLGNTEAFF
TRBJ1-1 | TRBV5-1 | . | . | TGCGCCAGCAGCTTGGAATTGGTCACTGAAGCTTTCTTT | CASSLELVTEAFF
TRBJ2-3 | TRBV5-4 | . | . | TGTGCCAGCAGCTCGGGCCGTGCTAGCACAGATACGCAGTATTTT | CASSSGRASTDTQYF
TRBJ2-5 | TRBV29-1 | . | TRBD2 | TGCAGCGTGCGTGGGGAGGGATTCAATGCAGAGACCCAGTACTTC | CSVRGEGFNAETQYF
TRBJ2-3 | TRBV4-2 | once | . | TGTGCCAGCAGCCTCCTCAGAACCCTGGACGGCACAGATACGCAGTATTTT | CASSLLRTLDGTDTQYF
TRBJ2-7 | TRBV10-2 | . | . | TGCGCCAGCAGTGTTCAGGGTATCAACGAGCAGTACTTC | CASSVQGINEQYF
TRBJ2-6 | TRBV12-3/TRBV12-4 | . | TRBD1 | TGTGCCAGCAGTTCCACAGGGGGCGCTGGGGCCAACGTCCTGACTTTC | CASSSTGGAGANVLTF
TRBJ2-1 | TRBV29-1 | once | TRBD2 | TGCAGCGTGGCCCGAGGGGCTAGCGGAACCAAAAATGAGCAGTTCTTC | CSVARGASGTKNEQFF
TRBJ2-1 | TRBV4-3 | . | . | TGCGCCAGCAGCTATAGCCTGGGACCCTATGAGCAGTTCTTC | CASSYSLGPYEQFF